The 21 T cell receptor beta chains below were found in one sample sequenced in a study of T-cell memory formation after mild COVID-19. Each CDR3 protein is one row after TCRdb ran MiXCR on the 5' RACE reads. Seen here are over 300,000 distinct CDR3 sequences, 20% to 25% observed once, and the top ten hold around 23%. Sequencing was performed on PBMCs or a T cell subset sorted from them (not recorded which). These receptors originate from a man between 18 and 29 years old who had mild COVID-19 (a few samples of this study predate the infection). Cell type and time point are not known.

This clonotype showed up just a few times. The chain uses TRBV7-9 and TRBJ1-3; D remains ambiguous. Germline-derived CDR1 and CDR2 are SEHNR and FQNEAQ (reference sequence). With 2 bases removed from V and 7 bases from J, the gap between germline ends came to 12 bases. The CDR3 loop spans 14 amino acids. In DNA form, the CDR3 reads TGTGCCAGCAGCTTAATCACCGTCCCGAACACCATATATTTT. This encodes CASSLITVPNTIYF.

The gene calls are TRBV11-2 and TRBJ2-5; TRBD1 matches at 11 bases. This CDR3 comprises 14 residues. Germline V gene data show CDR1 as SGHAT and CDR2 as FQNNGV. After removal of 8 bases from V and 4 bases from J, the junction contained 6 bases not matched to a gene. The CDR3 region is CASSGTGGIETQYF. The CDR3 DNA reads TGTGCCAGCTCCGGGACAGGGGGTATAGAGACCCAGTACTTC.

The V gene is TRBV6-5, the J gene TRBJ1-5; TRBD1 agrees at 10 bases. The CDR3 is 19 amino acids. Germline CDR1 is MNHEY and CDR2 is SVGAGI. The V gene end was trimmed by 5 bases and the J gene end by 2 bases; junction bases not matched to a gene: 15. CDR3 amino acids: CASSETGTGVEEGNQPQHF. In nucleotides, the CDR3 is TGTGCCAGCAGTGAAACCGGGACAGGGGTCGAGGAGGGCAATCAGCCCCAGCATTTT.

This clonotype was counted at least ten times. J is TRBJ2-1 and V is TRBV5-5; 9 nucleotides match TRBD2. V gave up 5 bases and J gave up 0 bases; unmatched junction bases: 3. This CDR3 has 15 residues. Germline V gives CDR1 SGHKS, CDR2 YYEKEE (reference sequence). The CDR3 region has the DNA TGTGCCAGCAGGCTAGCGGGAAGCTCCTACAATGAGCAGTTCTTC. Encoded protein: CASRLAGSSYNEQFF.

The rearrangement uses TRBV3-1 and TRBJ2-5; D possibly matches TRBD1 or TRBD2 (6 bases each). Germline lookup yields CDR1 LGHDT and CDR2 YNNKEL (reference sequence). The CDR3 spans 17 residues. V lost 4 bases and J lost 1, with 19 bases in between. The CDR3 nucleotides are TGTGCCAGCAGCCGCAAGGCATGGGGGGCTTCCCAAGAGACCCAGTACTTC. As protein: CASSRKAWGASQETQYF.

This clonotype was detected only a few times. This chain uses TRBV20-1 with TRBJ2-1; D is perhaps TRBD2 (6 bases). V was cut by 5 bases and J by 4 bases, with 12 bases left in between. Germline V gives CDR1 DFQATT, CDR2 SNEGSKA (reference sequence). The CDR3 is made up of 13 amino acids. DNA of the CDR3: TGCAGTGCTCGCGGGACGGCATACAATGAGCAGTTCTTC. It specifies CSARGTAYNEQFF.

The rearrangement links TRBV5-1 to TRBJ1-1; no definite D call. Trimming shortened V by 2 bases and J by 0 bases, and 8 bases separated the two germline ends. Germline CDR1 is SGHRS and CDR2 is YFSETQ. The CDR3 runs to 14 residues. CDR3 residues: CASSFMNMNTEAFF. The CDR3 DNA sequence: TGCGCCAGCAGCTTTATGAACATGAACACTGAAGCTTTCTTT. The full variable domain, its missing parts supplied by reference TRBV5-1 and TRBJ1-1, is KAGVTQTPRYLIKTRGQQVTLSCSPISGHRSVSWYQQTPGQGLQFLFEYFSETQRNKGNFPGRFSGRQFSNSRSEMNVSTLELGDSALYLCASSFMNMNTEAFFGQGTRLTVV.

This CDR3 reads CASSPGADYEQYF. CDR3 DNA sequence: TGTGCCAGCAGCCCTGGGGCAGACTACGAGCAGTACTTC. This sequence joins TRBV7-9 and TRBJ2-7; D is possibly TRBD1 (5 bases). The V end was cut by 5 bases, the J end by 3 bases, with 11 bases between. This CDR3 comprises 13 residues. From germline, CDR1 is SEHNR and CDR2 FQNEAQ (reference sequence). Full variable domain (missing parts from reference TRBV7-9 and TRBJ2-7): DTGVSQNPRHKITKRGQNVTFRCDPISEHNRLYWYRQTLGQGPEFLTYFQNEAQLEKSRLLSDRFSAERPKGSFSTLEIQRTEQGDSAMYLCASSPGADYEQYFGPGTRLTVT.

J is TRBJ2-5 and V is TRBV27; D possibly corresponds to TRBD2 (5 bases). The CDR3 loop spans 12 amino acids. Looked up from germline, CDR1 is MNHEY and CDR2 is SMNVEV (reference sequence). V lost 6 bases to trimming and J lost 5 bases, with 10 bases between them. The CDR3 region has the DNA TGTGCCAGCAGGGCGGGCCGGGAGACCCAGTACTTC. Translation gives CASRAGRETQYF.

DNA for the CDR3: TGCGCCAGCAGCTTATCAGCGATATCCTACAATGAGCAGTTCTTC. This gives the protein CASSLSAISYNEQFF. J is TRBJ2-1 and V is TRBV5-1; D is unresolved. With 2 bases removed from V and 1 base from J, the gap between germline ends came to 10 bases. Per germline, CDR1 SGHRS and CDR2 YFSETQ. There are 15 residues in the CDR3.

This clonotype occurred a few times. The V call is TRBV20-1, the J call TRBJ1-4; D unresolved. V was shortened by 6 bases and J by 7 bases, with 15 bases between the two germline ends. CDR3 length: 13 amino acids. Germline CDR1 and CDR2: DFQATT and SNEGSKA (reference sequence). The CDR3 DNA sequence: TGCAGTGCAAGAACCGCGGATTCTGAAAAACTGTTTTTT. It codes for CSARTADSEKLFF.

The V gene is TRBV25-1, the J gene TRBJ2-2, with a possible D match to TRBD2 (6 bases). Germline V lookup: CDR1 MGHDK, CDR2 SYGVNS. Between the trimmed V and J ends, which lost 1 base and 6 bases, there was a span of 6 bases. The length of the CDR3 is 13 residues. CDR3 coding DNA: TGTGCCAGCAGTGAATGGGAGGCCGGGGAGCTGTTTTTT. Translating it yields CASSEWEAGELFF.

This clonotype was found a few times. V and J are TRBV5-1 and TRBJ2-1, with D unclear. There are 14 residues in the CDR3. V lost 5 bases, J lost 0 bases, and 9 bases lay in between. Germline V gene sequence: CDR1 SGHRS, CDR2 YFSETQ. This CDR3 reads CASSPESSYNEQFF. The CDR3 DNA is TGCGCCAGCAGTCCGGAGAGCTCCTACAATGAGCAGTTCTTC. Drawing the rest from reference TRBV5-1 and TRBJ2-1, the complete variable domain is KAGVTQTPRYLIKTRGQQVTLSCSPISGHRSVSWYQQTPGQGLQFLFEYFSETQRNKGNFPGRFSGRQFSNSRSEMNVSTLELGDSALYLCASSPESSYNEQFFGPGTRLTVL.

This clonotype was counted many times. The chain combines TRBV6-5 with TRBJ1-3, with no clear D. V was cut by 3 bases and J by 4 bases, with 7 bases left in between. The CDR3 totals 13 residues. Germline V CDR1 and CDR2: MNHEY, SVGAGI. The CDR3 is CASSYNPGNTIYF. CDR3 nucleotide sequence: TGTGCCAGCAGTTATAACCCAGGAAACACCATATATTTT.

There are a few counts of this clonotype. The chain is built from TRBV19 and TRBJ1-2; 7 bases are shared with TRBD1. Germline V lookup: CDR1 LNHDA, CDR2 SQIVND (reference sequence). Trimming removed 5 bases from V and 4 bases from J; junction bases left unmatched: 4. The CDR3 has 13 residues. The CDR3 DNA follows: TGTGCCAGTAGTGTGACAGGGAGCTATGGCTACACCTTC. As protein: CASSVTGSYGYTF.

The chain couples TRBV20-1 to TRBJ2-7; maybe TRBD2 (6 bases). Germline V gene sequence: CDR1 DFQATT, CDR2 SNEGSKA (reference sequence). V was clipped by 3 bases and J by 0 bases, with 12 bases between them. The CDR3 contains 14 residues. The CDR3 spells CSASAGLGSYEQYF. The CDR3 DNA reads TGCAGTGCTAGTGCGGGGTTGGGCTCCTACGAGCAGTACTTC.

This clonotype was detected a few times. The rearrangement links TRBV5-1 to TRBJ2-4; D is unresolved. The CDR3 covers 14 residues. In germline, CDR1 is SGHRS, CDR2 YFSETQ. V was clipped by 0 bases and J by 5 bases, with 9 bases between them. CDR3 in amino acids: CASSLEKNQNIQYF. The CDR3 bases are TGCGCCAGCAGCTTGGAAAAAAATCAAAACATTCAGTACTTC.

This chain joins TRBV6-6 and TRBJ2-3, with TRBD1 matching 8 bases. The CDR3 runs 15 residues. Germline trimming cut 6 bases from V and 2 bases from J; bases unmatched to any gene: 7. Germline CDR1 and CDR2: MNHNY and SVGAGI (reference sequence). The CDR3 here is CASRPRTGYTDTQYF. As DNA, the CDR3 is TGTGCCAGCAGGCCTCGGACAGGGTACACAGATACGCAGTATTTT.

A few counts support this clonotype. The J gene is TRBJ1-1, the V gene TRBV4-2; D may be TRBD1 (5 bases). Trimming stripped 4 bases from V and 5 bases from J, with 17 bases between. This CDR3 spans 15 amino acids. CDR1 and CDR2 from the germline V gene are LGHNA and YNFKEQ. CDR3 bases: TGTGCCAGCAGCCCAGAAGGGGCGGGTCGTACTGAAGCTTTCTTT. This gives the protein CASSPEGAGRTEAFF.

This clonotype has more than one count but fewer than ten. V usage is TRBV12-3 or TRBV12-4 and J usage is TRBJ1-6, with 8 bases lining up with TRBD1. V trimming: 3 bases; J trimming: 8 bases; junction bases outside the gene matches: 3. The CDR3 runs to 14 residues. The CDR3 sequence is CASSFRGPDSPLHF. The DNA of the CDR3 is TGTGCCAGCAGTTTCAGGGGGCCCGATTCACCCCTCCACTTT.

In this sample, this clonotype turned up a few times. The chain combines TRBV7-2 with TRBJ2-1; no reliable D call. CDR3 size: 14 residues. Germline V gene lookup returns CDR1 SGHTA and CDR2 FQGNSA. Trimming stripped 3 bases from V and 9 bases from J, with 15 bases between. The CDR3: CASSFRTRQSEQFF. CDR3 in DNA: TGTGCCAGCAGCTTCCGTACTCGGCAAAGTGAGCAGTTCTTC. The variable domain in full, completed from reference TRBV7-2 and TRBJ2-1, reads GAGVSQSPSNKVTEKGKDVELRCDPISGHTALYWYRQSLGQGLEFLIYFQGNSAPDKSGLPSDRFSAERTGGSVSTLTIQRTQQEDSAVYLCASSFRTRQSEQFFGPGTRLTVL.